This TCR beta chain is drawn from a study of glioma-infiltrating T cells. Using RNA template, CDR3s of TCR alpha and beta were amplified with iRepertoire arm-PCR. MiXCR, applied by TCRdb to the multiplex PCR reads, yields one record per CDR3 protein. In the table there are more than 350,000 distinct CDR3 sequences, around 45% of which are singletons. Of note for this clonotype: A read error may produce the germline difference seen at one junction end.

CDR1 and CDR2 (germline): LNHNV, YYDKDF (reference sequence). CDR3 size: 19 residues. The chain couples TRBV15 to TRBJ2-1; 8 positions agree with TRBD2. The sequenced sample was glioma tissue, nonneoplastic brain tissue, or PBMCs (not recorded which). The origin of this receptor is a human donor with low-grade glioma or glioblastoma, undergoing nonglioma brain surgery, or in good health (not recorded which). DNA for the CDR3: TGTGCCACCAGCAGAGCTATGGGGGAAAGCGGGAGTTTTATCTATGAGCAGTTCTTT. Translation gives CATSRAMGESGSFIYEQFF.